The 16 T cell receptor beta chains presented below share a single source sample, sequenced in a study of cytomegalovirus exposure and HLA in healthy donors (dated by TCRdb to between 2016 and 2019). Library preparation was by the immunoSEQ multiplex PCR assay. The multiplex PCR relied on a mix of 60 forward primers for TCR Vbeta segments and 13 reverse primers for TCR Jbeta segments. TCRdb carries this immuneACCESS record with in-frame sequences only. Its versions omit some clonotypes, under half of them owing to an unresolved V gene in the studies checked, with the rest unexplained. In all, the sample holds 100,000 to 150,000 clones, and approximately 83% of those were seen once. About 1.2% of the sample is in the top ten clones. The sample comprised PBMCs. The receptors were gathered from a girl aged 2 to 9 in good health and CMV-seronegative.

There are a few counts of this clone. This chain connects TRBV5-1 to TRBJ2-7; 9 nucleotides line up with TRBD1. The CDR3 contains 15 residues. CDR1 and CDR2 (germline): SGHRS, YFSETQ. Unmatched junction bases numbered 6, after V lost 0 bases and J lost 5 bases. The CDR3 here is CASSLAGTGPNEQYF. CDR3 nucleotide sequence: TGCGCCAGCAGCTTGGCCGGGACAGGGCCCAACGAGCAGTACTTC.

Only one count was recorded for this clone. The chain recombines TRBV30 with TRBJ2-1; 7 bases map to TRBD1. The length of the CDR3 is 15 residues. CDR1 is GTSNPN, CDR2 SVGIG, per germline (reference sequence). V lost 0 bases and J lost 0; bases outside the gene matches: 2. CDR3 sequence (DNA): TGTGCCTGGAGTGTAGCAGGGGGCTCCTACAATGAGCAGTTCTTC. It encodes CAWSVAGGSYNEQFF.

The chain carries TRBV5-4 and TRBJ2-1; 14 nucleotides match TRBD2. Looked up from germline, CDR1 is SGHNT and CDR2 is YYREEE (reference sequence). V lost 4 bases to trimming and J lost 8 bases; unmatched junction nucleotides: 5. The CDR3 contains 15 residues. The CDR3 here is CASSQGLAGGDEQFF. Here the CDR3 DNA reads TGTGCCAGCAGCCAAGGACTAGCGGGAGGAGATGAGCAGTTCTTC. Looking up the rest from reference TRBV5-4 and TRBJ2-1 gives the full variable domain: ETGVTQSPTHLIKTRGQQVTLRCSSQSGHNTVSWYQQALGQGPQFIFQYYREEENGRGNFPPRFSGLQFPNYSSELNVNALELDDSALYLCASSQGLAGGDEQFFGPGTRLTVL.

This clone was counted once. The chain employs TRBV7-2 and TRBJ1-1; weak D call: TRBD1 (5 bases). Germline CDR1 reads SGHTA; CDR2 reads FQGNSA. The CDR3 runs 15 residues. Deletions cut 5 bases from V and 5 bases from J, with 18 bases between. CDR3 DNA sequence: TGTGCCAGCAGCCTAAACGGGGGGAGGGGAACTGAAGCTTTCTTT. It specifies CASSLNGGRGTEAFF.

The chain has TRBV7-6 and TRBJ1-2, with 8 bases fitting TRBD1. Trimming took 0 bases from V and 4 from J; bases not matched to a gene: 13. Germline loops: CDR1 SGHVS, CDR2 FNYEAQ. CDR3 length: 18 residues. The CDR3 here is CASSLAPGQGAKVYGYTF. Here the CDR3 DNA reads TGTGCCAGCAGCTTAGCGCCCGGACAGGGTGCTAAGGTCTATGGCTACACCTTC. The full variable domain, completed using reference TRBV7-6 and TRBJ1-2, is GAGVSQSPRYKVTKRGQDVALRCDPISGHVSLYWYRQALGQGPEFLTYFNYEAQQDKSGLPNDRFSAERPEGSISTLTIQRTEQRDSAMYRCASSLAPGQGAKVYGYTFGSGTRLTVV.

This clone was seen only a few times. This sequence joins TRBV2 and TRBJ1-1; D perhaps matches TRBD1 (6 bases). The CDR3 runs to 14 residues. Germline V CDR1 and CDR2: SNHLY, FYNNEI. V lost 6 bases to trimming and J lost 1 base, with 12 bases between them. The CDR3 DNA reads as TGTGCCAGCAGCCCCCAGGGGAGGAACACTGAAGCTTTCTTT. Its translation: CASSPQGRNTEAFF.

The rearrangement links TRBV14 to TRBJ2-3; TRBD2 matches 13 bases. Trimming removed 2 bases from V and 4 bases from J; junction bases left unmatched: 3. This CDR3 is built from 16 residues. The V gene's germline CDR1 is SGHDN and CDR2 FVKESK. The chain's CDR3 is CASSQKTSGGADTQYF. CDR3 nucleotide sequence: TGTGCCAGCAGCCAAAAAACTAGCGGGGGGGCAGATACGCAGTATTTT. The entire variable domain, with the rest obtained from reference TRBV14 and TRBJ2-3, is as follows: EAGVTQFPSHSVIEKGQTVTLRCDPISGHDNLYWYRRVMGKEIKFLLHFVKESKQDESGMPNNRFLAERTGGTYSTLKVQPAELEDSGVYFCASSQKTSGGADTQYFGPGTRLTVL.

This clone has only a few counts. V gene TRBV5-6 combines with J gene TRBJ2-5, with 10 bases identical to TRBD1. The CDR3 is made up of 17 amino acids. J lost 2 bases, V lost 0 bases, and 7 bases had no gene match. Germline lookup yields CDR1 SGHDT and CDR2 YYEEEE. The CDR3 protein is CASSLGPGTGVQETQYF. The CDR3, as DNA: TGTGCCAGCAGCTTGGGCCCCGGGACAGGGGTTCAAGAGACCCAGTACTTC.

The V and J genes are TRBV12-2 and TRBJ1-2; TRBD1 is the table's D call, not checked against the DNA. TRBV12-2 is designated a pseudogene. The CDR3 runs to 13 residues. The CDR3 coding sequence is TGTGCAAGTCGCTTCCCAGAACCCTATGGCTACACCTTC. It encodes CASRFPEPYGYTF.

The chain recombines TRBV2 with TRBJ2-2, with D possibly TRBD2 on 5 matching bases. The CDR3 has 15 amino acids. V dropped 5 bases and J dropped 6 bases, with 16 bases sitting between them. CDR1 is SNHLY, CDR2 FYNNEI, per germline. The CDR3 reads CASSRRVTSSGELFF. The CDR3 bases are TGTGCCAGCAGTAGACGGGTAACTAGTTCCGGGGAGCTGTTTTTT.

This chain connects TRBV5-1 to TRBJ2-1; TRBD2 matches 14 bases. The CDR3 is made up of 19 amino acids. V dropped 1 base and J dropped 8; count of bases not matched to a gene: 14. Germline-derived CDR1 and CDR2 are SGHRS and YFSETQ. The CDR3 coding sequence is TGCGCCAGCAGCTTGTCGACTAGCGGGAGGGCCCCACGGATGGATGAGCAGTTCTTC. This sequence encodes CASSLSTSGRAPRMDEQFF.

The chain carries TRBV7-3 and TRBJ2-3; D not certain. The CDR3 is made up of 13 amino acids. V was cut by 5 bases and J by 2 bases, with 8 bases left in between. From germline, CDR1 is SGHTA and CDR2 FQGTGA. The CDR3 bases are TGTGCCAGCAGCCCGCGGAACACAGATACGCAGTATTTT. This encodes CASSPRNTDTQYF.

The rearrangement joins TRBV27 to TRBJ2-5, with 13 bases identical to TRBD2. V lost 5 bases to trimming and J lost 1 base; unmatched junction nucleotides: 7. CDR3 length equals 17 residues. From germline, CDR1 is MNHEY and CDR2 SMNVEV (reference sequence). Written as DNA, the CDR3 is TGTGCCAGCAGTCCGTGGACTAGCGGGAGTTTCCAAGAGACCCAGTACTTC. It specifies CASSPWTSGSFQETQYF.

The chain combines TRBV5-1 with TRBJ2-1; 13 bases line up with TRBD2. This CDR3 comprises 19 residues. Germline V lookup: CDR1 SGHRS, CDR2 YFSETQ. V dropped 0 bases and J dropped 4; count of bases not matched to a gene: 10. CDR3 loop: CASSLDRLLAGGLYNEQFF. The CDR3 DNA is TGCGCCAGCAGCTTGGATAGGTTACTAGCGGGAGGGCTATACAATGAGCAGTTCTTC.

The chain carries TRBV7-8 and TRBJ2-3, with 9 bases identical to TRBD1. This CDR3 is 17 amino acids long. CDR1 SGHVS and CDR2 FQNEAQ come from the germline V gene. V lost 3 bases and J lost 0; bases outside the gene matches: 7. CDR3 nucleotide sequence: TGTGCCAGCAGCTTGGGACAGGGCGGCCCTAGCACAGATACGCAGTATTTT. This gives the protein CASSLGQGGPSTDTQYF.

The V call is TRBV6-1, the J call TRBJ2-3, with a tentative D call TRBD1 (5 bases). Germline CDR1 reads MNHNS; CDR2 reads SASEGT. The CDR3 length is 17 residues. Trimming removed 2 bases from V and 3 bases from J, with 18 bases in between. Here the CDR3 reads CASSELMGQGPTDTQYF. CDR3 in DNA: TGTGCCAGCAGTGAACTCATGGGGCAGGGTCCTACAGATACGCAGTATTTT.